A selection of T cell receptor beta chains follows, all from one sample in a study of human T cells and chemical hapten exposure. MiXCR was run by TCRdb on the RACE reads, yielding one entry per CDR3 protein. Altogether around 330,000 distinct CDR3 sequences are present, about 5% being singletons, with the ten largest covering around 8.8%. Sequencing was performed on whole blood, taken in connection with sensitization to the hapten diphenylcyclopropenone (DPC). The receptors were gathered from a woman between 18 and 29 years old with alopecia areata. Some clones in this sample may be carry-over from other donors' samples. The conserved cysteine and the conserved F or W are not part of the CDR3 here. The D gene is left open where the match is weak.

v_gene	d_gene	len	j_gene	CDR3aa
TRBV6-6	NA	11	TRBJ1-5	ASGVSDNQPQH
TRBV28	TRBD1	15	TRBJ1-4	ASSHMRGTGPNEKLF
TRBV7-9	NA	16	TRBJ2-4	ASSLQGRGVLAKNIQY
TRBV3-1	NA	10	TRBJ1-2	ASSQVPTGYT
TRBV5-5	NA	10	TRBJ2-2	ASSPDAGELF
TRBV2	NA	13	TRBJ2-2	ASSRVKGSTGELF
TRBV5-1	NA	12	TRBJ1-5	ASSLAGGNQPQH
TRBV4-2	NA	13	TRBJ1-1	ASSQDLQGNTEAF
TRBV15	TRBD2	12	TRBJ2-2	ATSMGGDTGELF
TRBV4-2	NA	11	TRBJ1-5	ASSTGRRQPQH
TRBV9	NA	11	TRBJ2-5	ASSADPQETQY
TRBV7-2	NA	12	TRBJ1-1	ASSLVVKNTEAF
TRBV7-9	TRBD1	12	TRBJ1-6	ASSPTGNNSPLH
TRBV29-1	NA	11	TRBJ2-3	SVEEAGADTQY
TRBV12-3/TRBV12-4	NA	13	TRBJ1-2	ASTSRGRGYYGYT
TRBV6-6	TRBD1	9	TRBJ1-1	ASSVDRGVF
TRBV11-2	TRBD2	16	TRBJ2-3	ASSLGIWTSGGTDTQY
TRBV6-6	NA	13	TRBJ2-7	ASSYSRTETYEQY
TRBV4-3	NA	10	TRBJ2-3	ASSQDRRPQY
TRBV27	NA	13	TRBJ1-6	ASSQTGLYNSPLH
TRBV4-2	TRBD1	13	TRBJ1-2	ASSRLTGTVDGYT
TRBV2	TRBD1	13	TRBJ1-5	ASSEGRDRGQPQH
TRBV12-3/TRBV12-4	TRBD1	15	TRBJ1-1	ASSSNDRAAMNTEAF
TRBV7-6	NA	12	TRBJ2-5	ASSSTGGLETQY
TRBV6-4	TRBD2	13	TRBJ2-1	ASSDIGGGTDEQF
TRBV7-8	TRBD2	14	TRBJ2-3	ASSWIGRGGTDTQY
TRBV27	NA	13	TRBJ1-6	ASSLFRGTNSPLH
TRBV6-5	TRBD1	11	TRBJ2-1	ASRRTGRHEQF
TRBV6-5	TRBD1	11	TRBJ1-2	ASRRDRSYGYT
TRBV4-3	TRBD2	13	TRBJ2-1	ASSQVASGLNEQF
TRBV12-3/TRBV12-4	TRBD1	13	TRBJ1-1	ASSFGQGWATEAF
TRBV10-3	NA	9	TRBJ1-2	AIATGTGYT
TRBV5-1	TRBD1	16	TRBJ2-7	ASSYGLPGGTPTYEQY
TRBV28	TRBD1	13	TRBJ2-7	ASRRQGNGFYEQY
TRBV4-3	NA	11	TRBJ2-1	ASSQATGNEQF
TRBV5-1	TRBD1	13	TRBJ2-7	ASSFSQGASYEQY
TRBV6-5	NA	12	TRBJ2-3	ASSRDRKADTQY
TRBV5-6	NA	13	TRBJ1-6	ASFLGGSYNSPLH
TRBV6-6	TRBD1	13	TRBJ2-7	ASSPLGQGAREQY
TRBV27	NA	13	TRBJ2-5	ASSRGTFVQETQY
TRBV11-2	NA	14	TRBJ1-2	ASSLGAGEDNYGYT
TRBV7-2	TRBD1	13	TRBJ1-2	ASSFIPRQGNGYT
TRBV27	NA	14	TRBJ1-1	ASSPPGHRMNTEAF
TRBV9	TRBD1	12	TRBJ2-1	ASSGGTGGGEQF
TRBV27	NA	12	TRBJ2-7	ASSLRLGEYEQY
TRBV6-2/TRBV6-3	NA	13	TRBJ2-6	ASSHRQARANVLT